Below are 3 T cell receptor beta chains sequenced from a single sample in a study of control samples from healthy donors and cancer patients. Produced via immunoSEQ multiplex PCR; TCRdb's table is partial and in-frame only. The sample has more than 100,000 clones, approximately 92% seen once; the top ten hold more than 2%. The sequencing input was blood. These receptors were obtained from a man in his late teens or twenties in good health.

The CDR3 loop is CASSEQGSYYEQYF. In DNA, the CDR3 is TGTGCCAGCAGTGAGCAGGGCAGTTACTACGAGCAGTACTTC. The rearrangement uses TRBV25-1 and TRBJ2-7; TRBD1 might be the D (5 bases). V dropped 3 bases and J dropped 3 bases, with 12 bases sitting between them. The germline V gene has CDR1 MGHDK and CDR2 SYGVNS. The CDR3 contains 14 residues.

This sequence joins TRBV5-8 and TRBJ1-5; D is possibly TRBD1 (5 bases). V was shortened by 0 bases and J by 7 bases, with 8 bases between the two germline ends. This CDR3 is 13 amino acids long. The germline gives CDR1 SGHTS, CDR2 YDEGEE. The CDR3 sequence is CASSLERTQPQHF. DNA of the CDR3: TGTGCCAGCAGCTTGGAGCGGACACAGCCCCAGCATTTT. The variable domain in full, with the rest retrieved from reference TRBV5-8 and TRBJ1-5, is EAGVTQSPTHLIKTRGQQATLRCSPISGHTSVYWYQQALGLGLQFLLWYDEGEERNRGNFPPRFSGRQFPNYSSELNVNALELEDSALYLCASSLERTQPQHFGDGTRLSIL.

The rearrangement links TRBV6-5 to TRBJ1-1; unclear D gene. V was clipped by 5 bases and J by 1 base, with 5 bases between them. The CDR3 covers 12 residues. Per the germline V gene, CDR1 is MNHEY and CDR2 is SVGAGI. DNA for the CDR3: TGTGCCAGCAGTAGCTGGAACACTGAAGCTTTCTTT. Translated, it gives CASSSWNTEAFF.